One sample yielded the 10 T cell receptor beta chains listed below, sequenced in a study of T cell responses to AZD1222 COVID-19 vaccine. TCRdb keeps only in-frame clones here, not all; method: immunoSEQ multiplex PCR. The sample carries some 130,000 clones, about 89% recorded once. This material consisted of peripheral blood, taken on day 0 of AZD1222 vaccination. These receptors all come from an adult in good health.

This clone is a singleton in its sample. The rearrangement uses TRBV5-1 and TRBJ2-3; TRBD2 matches at 7 bases. Germline V gene lookup returns CDR1 SGHRS and CDR2 YFSETQ. CDR3 length: 13 residues. V trimming: 7 bases; J trimming: 0 bases; junction bases outside the gene matches: 2. The CDR3 region is CASGEGSTDTQYF. The CDR3 DNA reads as TGCGCCAGCGGGGAGGGGAGCACAGATACGCAGTATTTT.

The rearrangement joins TRBV7-2 to TRBJ2-7; D possibly corresponds to TRBD1 (6 bases). Trimming left V 5 bases short and J 5 bases short, with 10 bases between. CDR3 length equals 12 residues. Per the germline V gene, CDR1 is SGHTA and CDR2 is FQGNSA. Here the CDR3 reads CASSQNRDEQYF. The DNA for the CDR3 is TGTGCCAGCAGCCAAAACAGGGACGAGCAGTACTTC.

The chain recombines TRBV29-1 with TRBJ1-2; perhaps TRBD1 as D (5 bases). Trimming removed 5 bases at V and 0 bases at J, with 7 bases between. Germline lookup yields CDR1 SQVTM and CDR2 ANQGSEA. The CDR3 has 12 residues. CDR3 amino acids: CSVRGTNYGYTF. In nucleotides, the CDR3 is TGCAGCGTTCGGGGGACTAACTATGGCTACACCTTC.

This rearrangement joins TRBV13 to TRBJ2-7; D is perhaps TRBD1 or TRBD2 (5 bases each). From germline, CDR1 is PRHDT and CDR2 FYEKMQ (reference sequence). V was shortened by 4 bases and J by 0 bases, with 25 bases between the two germline ends. There are 19 residues in the CDR3. CDR3 residues: CASSYRDPEVGSNSYEQYF. The CDR3 region has the DNA TGTGCCAGCAGCTACCGGGACCCCGAGGTCGGTTCTAACTCCTACGAGCAGTACTTC.

V gene TRBV7-8 combines with J gene TRBJ2-5; 11 bases align to TRBD2. Germline V gives CDR1 SGHVS, CDR2 FQNEAQ. J lost 3 bases, V lost 5 bases, and 5 bases had no gene match. This CDR3 contains 15 residues. The CDR3 loop reads CASSPGTSGKETQYF. CDR3 coding DNA: TGTGCCAGCAGCCCCGGGACTAGCGGAAAAGAGACCCAGTACTTC.

The CDR3 spells CASSSGWSNQPQHF. CDR3 coding DNA: TGTGCCAGCAGCTCAGGATGGAGCAATCAGCCCCAGCATTTT. V is TRBV27 and J is TRBJ1-5, with D uncertain. Germline loops: CDR1 MNHEY, CDR2 SMNVEV (reference sequence). The ends were cut back, 6 bases at V and 1 base at J, with 10 bases in the middle. The CDR3 runs 14 residues.

This clone was counted a single time. The chain couples TRBV6-1 to TRBJ2-5; D not certain. Trimming removed 1 base from V and 7 bases from J, with 13 bases in between. The CDR3 runs 14 residues. In germline, CDR1 is MNHNS, CDR2 SASEGT. CDR3 DNA: TGTGCCAGCAGTGAAGTGTCGCGGTTGGGGACCCAGTACTTC. Its protein product is CASSEVSRLGTQYF.

This clone was found once. CDR3 DNA: TGTGCCTGGAGTCTACAAGTGCCCATCTCTGGAAACACCATATATTTT. Its protein product is CAWSLQVPISGNTIYF. This sequence joins TRBV30 and TRBJ1-3; D remains unclear. In germline, CDR1 is GTSNPN, CDR2 SVGIG (reference sequence). Between the trimmed V and J ends, which lost 2 bases and 0 bases, there was a span of 14 bases. This CDR3 has 16 residues. Based on the CDR3 plus reference TRBV30 and TRBJ1-3, the full variable domain is SQTIHQWPATLVQPVGSPLSLECTVEGTSNPNLYWYRQAAGRGLQLLFYSVGIGQISSEVPQNLSASRPQDRQFILSSKKLLLSDSGFYLCAWSLQVPISGNTIYFGEGSWLTVV.

The gene calls are TRBV6-5 and TRBJ1-1, with D perhaps TRBD1 (5 bases). This CDR3 has 10 amino acids. V dropped 7 bases and J dropped 9 bases, with 9 bases sitting between them. Per germline, CDR1 MNHEY and CDR2 SVGAGI. The CDR3 sequence is CASIRGKAFF. CDR3 bases: TGTGCCAGCATCCGGGGGAAAGCTTTCTTT.

This sequence joins TRBV7-2 and TRBJ2-4; TRBD1 is a possible D gene (6 bases). Germline V gives CDR1 SGHTA, CDR2 FQGNSA. The CDR3 length is 14 residues. Trimming removed 5 bases at V and 2 bases at J, with 10 bases between. The CDR3 nucleotides read TGTGCCAGCAGCCCACAGGGATCCAAAAACATTCAGTACTTC. Protein product: CASSPQGSKNIQYF.